A single sample is the source of the 5 T cell receptor beta chains below, sequenced in a study of T cell responses to AZD1222 COVID-19 vaccine. Method: immunoSEQ multiplex PCR; TCRdb's copy keeps in-frame clones and lacks some. Among over 110,000 clones, approximately 94% were seen once, and the ten largest hold around 4.7%. The material was peripheral blood, obtained on day 0 of AZD1222 vaccination. The receptor source for this set is an adult in good health.

The V and J genes are TRBV12-3 or TRBV12-4 and TRBJ1-5, with D hard to call. The CDR3 covers 13 residues. V was clipped by 3 bases and J by 4 bases, with 7 bases between them. CDR3 nucleotides: TGTGCCAGCAGTTTCCGAGTAAATCAGCCCCAGCATTTT. Translated, it gives CASSFRVNQPQHF.

The chain carries TRBV5-1 and TRBJ1-6; D call uncertain. The germline V and J ends were trimmed by 3 bases and 6 bases, with 19 bases remaining between them. The CDR3 has 17 residues. Germline lookup yields CDR1 SGHRS and CDR2 YFSETQ. CDR3 nucleotide sequence: TGCGCCAGCAGCTCGACTACCGAGGGAGTCTTTAATTCACCCCTCCACTTT. This translates into CASSSTTEGVFNSPLHF.

V is TRBV18 and J is TRBJ1-6; possible D gene TRBD1, 6 bases. Trimming removed 3 bases from V and 8 bases from J, with 11 bases in between. The CDR3 covers 14 residues. Germline V lookup: CDR1 KGHSH, CDR2 LQKENI. The DNA for the CDR3 is TGTGCCAGCTCACCGACAGGAGGTCATTCACCCCTCCACTTT. Residues: CASSPTGGHSPLHF. Together with reference TRBV18 and TRBJ1-6, the CDR3 gives the full variable domain: NAGVMQNPRHLVRRRGQEARLRCSPMKGHSHVYWYRQLPEEGLKFMVYLQKENIIDESGMPKERFSAEFPKEGPSILRIQQVVRGDSAAYFCASSPTGGHSPLHFGNGTRLTVT.

In its sample, this clone was seen once. The CDR3: CASSRMDRGTEAFF. The CDR3 bases are TGTGCCAGTAGTAGAATGGACAGGGGCACTGAAGCTTTCTTT. V gene TRBV19 combines with J gene TRBJ1-1, with 9 bases fitting TRBD1. The CDR3 has 14 amino acids. V dropped 4 bases and J dropped 4; count of bases not matched to a gene: 4. The V gene's germline CDR1 is LNHDA and CDR2 SQIVND (reference sequence).

This rearrangement joins TRBV7-9 to TRBJ2-7; D unresolved. V lost 0 bases, J lost 7 bases, and 7 bases lay in between. CDR1 SEHNR and CDR2 FQNEAQ come from the germline V gene (reference sequence). The CDR3 spans 12 residues. The CDR3 region has the DNA TGTGCCAGCAGCTTAGCCCATGGAGAGCAGTACTTC. Its translation is CASSLAHGEQYF. Looking up the rest from reference TRBV7-9 and TRBJ2-7 gives the full variable domain: DTGVSQNPRHKITKRGQNVTFRCDPISEHNRLYWYRQTLGQGPEFLTYFQNEAQLEKSRLLSDRFSAERPKGSFSTLEIQRTEQGDSAMYLCASSLAHGEQYFGPGTRLTVT.